Listed below are T cell receptor beta chains from one sample, sequenced in a study of untreated major depressive disorder. Only in-frame clones appear in the TCRdb table, and some are missing; sequencing was by immunoSEQ multiplex PCR. The table includes approximately 25,000 clones, about 90% detected once. Sequences were obtained from CD4+ T cells from PBMCs. These receptors originate from a woman aged 25-40 years with major depressive disorder. Both conserved end residues are part of each CDR3. The D gene is left open where the match is weak. Expanded clones get a size class; other rows say once, few or many, or leave the size out.

abundance	v_gene	j_gene	d_gene	CDR3aa	CDR3nt
few	TRBV5-1	TRBJ1-4	TRBD1	CASRSTGGSFFAEKLFF	TGCGCCAGCAGATCGACAGGGGGCTCTTTTTTCGCGGAAAAACTGTTTTTT
.	TRBV5-8	TRBJ1-6	.	CASSMDRESPLHF	TGTGCCAGCAGCATGGATAGGGAATCACCCCTCCACTTT
few	TRBV7-2	TRBJ1-1	.	CASSLEGLMNTEAFF	TGTGCCAGCAGCTTGGAAGGGCTCATGAACACTGAAGCTTTCTTT
.	TRBV20-1	TRBJ1-2	.	CSAWDGGYTF	TGCAGTGCTTGGGACGGTGGCTACACCTTC
.	TRBV27	TRBJ2-7	.	CASSSFNEQYF	TGTGCCAGCAGTTCTTTCAACGAGCAGTACTTC
.	TRBV7-9	TRBJ1-4	.	CASSWTNEKLFF	TGTGCCAGCAGCTGGACGAATGAAAAACTGTTTTTT
once	TRBV7-2	TRBJ2-3	TRBD2	CASSLARGVTNTQYF	TGTGCCAGCAGCTTAGCGCGGGGGGTCACAAATACGCAGTATTTT
.	TRBV11-3	TRBJ2-7	TRBD1	CASSLREIDRGYEQYF	TGTGCCAGCAGCTTAAGGGAGATCGACAGGGGCTACGAGCAGTACTTC
.	TRBV6-6	TRBJ2-7	TRBD2	CASRERGGRREQYF	TGTGCCAGCAGGGAGCGGGGGGGCCGTCGGGAGCAGTACTTC
.	TRBV5-1	TRBJ1-4	.	CASSVRDYNEKLFF	TGCGCCAGCAGCGTCCGGGACTATAATGAAAAACTGTTTTTT
.	TRBV11-3	TRBJ1-1	.	CASTKNTEAFF	TGTGCCAGCACCAAGAACACTGAAGCTTTCTTT
.	TRBV5-6	TRBJ2-2	.	CASSPGVSGSGELFF	TGTGCCAGCAGCCCAGGGGTTTCAGGCAGCGGGGAGCTGTTTTTT
few	TRBV9	TRBJ1-6	.	CASSLVGVESPLHF	TGTGCCAGCAGCCTCGTGGGGGTCGAGTCACCCCTCCACTTT
.	TRBV5-8	TRBJ2-3	.	CASLQDRTDTQYF	TGTGCCAGCCTACAGGACCGCACAGATACGCAGTATTTT
.	TRBV7-2	TRBJ1-2	TRBD1	CASSLGFRQGDRGYTF	TGTGCCAGCAGCTTAGGGTTTAGGCAGGGGGATAGGGGCTACACCTTC
once	TRBV5-1	TRBJ2-7	TRBD2	CASSFSGNYEQYF	TGCGCCAGCAGCTTTAGCGGGAACTACGAGCAGTACTTC
once	TRBV29-1	TRBJ2-1	.	CSVKRVDEQFF	TGCAGCGTTAAACGGGTAGATGAGCAGTTCTTC
.	TRBV11-2	TRBJ2-7	.	CASSLSLRGRGYEQYF	TGTGCCAGCAGCTTAAGCCTCAGGGGCAGGGGCTACGAGCAGTACTTC
.	TRBV2	TRBJ2-5	.	CASSVRWGQETQYF	TGTGCCAGCAGTGTACGGTGGGGACAAGAGACCCAGTACTTC
.	TRBV5-6	TRBJ2-3	TRBD2	CASSLGLAGTRTDTQYF	TGTGCCAGCAGCCTGGGACTAGCGGGGACCCGCACAGATACGCAGTATTTT
.	TRBV5-1	TRBJ2-5	.	CASSPGQYQETQYF	TGCGCCAGCAGTCCCGGACAGTACCAAGAGACCCAGTACTTC
.	TRBV27	TRBJ2-2	TRBD2	CASSFSSSGGYTGELFF	TGTGCCAGCAGTTTCAGTTCTAGCGGGGGCTACACCGGGGAGCTGTTTTTT
.	TRBV2	TRBJ1-1	.	CASSELLGNTEAFF	TGTGCCAGCAGTGAACTATTGGGGAACACTGAAGCTTTCTTT
.	TRBV6-1	TRBJ2-7	.	CASSEEWGFEQYF	TGTGCCAGCAGTGAAGAGTGGGGGTTCGAGCAGTACTTC
.	TRBV7-8	TRBJ2-5	.	CASSLSVGQETQYF	TGTGCCAGCAGCTTATCTGTCGGACAAGAGACCCAGTACTTC